The 27 T cell receptor beta chains below were found in one sample sequenced in a study of OX40 agonist ivuxolimab in advanced cancers. Generated by immunoSEQ multiplex PCR, the TCRdb table keeps only in-frame clones and is missing some. The sample consists of about 63,000 clones, over 75% of them appearing once. The sample in question was CD4+ or CD8+ T cells sorted from blood, obtained in a trial of the OX40 agonist ivuxolimab. These receptors all stem from an adult with an advanced solid tumor such as melanoma, head and neck, liver or kidney cancer.

The rearrangement joins TRBV7-3 to TRBJ2-7; TRBD2 matches at 8 bases. This CDR3 spans 14 amino acids. Germline CDR1 and CDR2: SGHTA and FQGTGA. V lost 4 bases to trimming and J lost 6 bases; unmatched junction nucleotides: 8. CDR3 sequence reads: CASSSLRTSIEQYF. CDR3 in DNA: TGTGCCAGCAGCTCCCTGAGGACTAGCATCGAGCAGTACTTC.

The chain links TRBV6-6 to TRBJ2-7, with 8 bases that match TRBD1. Germline V gene sequence: CDR1 MNHNY, CDR2 SVGAGI (reference sequence). V shed 10 bases, J shed 5 bases, and the junction held 10 bases outside the gene matches. CDR3 length: 13 amino acids. DNA of the CDR3: TGTGCCACTGACGGACAGGGATTCGACGAGCAGTACTTC. This sequence encodes CATDGQGFDEQYF.

This chain joins TRBV5-1 and TRBJ2-7; the D gene is possibly TRBD2 (6 bases). Germline values: CDR1 SGHRS, CDR2 YFSETQ. V was clipped by 3 bases and J by 0 bases, with 13 bases between them. CDR3 length: 15 residues. The CDR3 DNA reads TGCGCCAGCAGCTGGAGGGCAGGGAACTCCTACGAGCAGTACTTC. Translated: CASSWRAGNSYEQYF.

This clone has a handful of counts. The chain recombines TRBV10-3 with TRBJ1-3, with D hard to call. Germline V lookup: CDR1 ENHRY, CDR2 SYGVKD. V lost 6 bases and J 4 bases, leaving 10 bases between the germline ends. There are 13 residues in the CDR3. CDR3 in amino acids: CAIRHRLGNTIYF. CDR3 nucleotides: TGTGCCATCAGGCACAGACTAGGAAACACCATATATTTT.

The table lists this clone with a few counts. The chain recombines TRBV6-6 with TRBJ1-6; D gene unclear. Trimming took off 2 bases at V and 7 bases at J, with 6 bases between the two ends. CDR1 and CDR2 from the germline V gene are MNHNY and SVGAGI (reference sequence). The CDR3 sequence is 13 residues long. The CDR3 protein is CASSYPVNSPLHF. CDR3 sequence (DNA): TGTGCCAGCAGTTACCCAGTAAATTCACCCCTCCACTTT.

The chain combines TRBV29-1 with TRBJ2-7; D unresolved. CDR1 is SQVTM, CDR2 ANQGSEA, per germline. The CDR3 consists of 13 residues. Trimming took off 4 bases at V and 1 base at J, with 11 bases between the two ends. The CDR3 sequence is CSVGRLGSYEQYF. CDR3 bases: TGCAGCGTTGGTAGATTGGGGTCCTACGAGCAGTACTTC.

V gene TRBV30 combines with J gene TRBJ1-6, with a possible D match to TRBD1 (5 bases). The CDR3 totals 16 residues. Germline V gene data show CDR1 as GTSNPN and CDR2 as SVGIG (reference sequence). The ends were cut back, 2 bases at V and 9 bases at J, with 20 bases in the middle. CDR3 residues: CAWSPPGAGGGSPLHF. The DNA of the CDR3 is TGTGCCTGGAGTCCCCCTGGGGCAGGAGGCGGTTCACCCCTCCACTTT.

This chain joins TRBV11-2 and TRBJ1-4, with TRBD1 matching 7 bases. The junction had 8 bases not matched to a gene; V was cut back by 4 bases and J by 3 bases. Germline V gene sequence: CDR1 SGHAT, CDR2 FQNNGV. This CDR3 region has 16 residues. The CDR3 spells CASSSNRGRPNEKLFF. Here the CDR3 DNA reads TGTGCCAGCAGCTCGAACAGGGGACGTCCTAATGAAAAACTGTTTTTT.

This clone turned up a few times. The V and J genes are TRBV18 and TRBJ2-7, with D possibly being TRBD1 (6 bases). In germline, CDR1 is KGHSH, CDR2 LQKENI. V was clipped by 4 bases and J by 3 bases, with 16 bases between them. The CDR3 sequence is 15 residues long. The CDR3 is CASSLEVGRGYEQYF. The CDR3 coding sequence is TGTGCCAGCTCACTAGAGGTAGGCAGGGGCTACGAGCAGTACTTC.

CDR3 in amino acids: CASSPRAANYGYTF. The CDR3 nucleotides are TGTGCCAGCAGCCCCCGGGCAGCTAACTATGGCTACACCTTC. The chain recombines TRBV21-1 with TRBJ1-2. TRBV21-1 is described as a pseudogene. The CDR3 length is 14 residues.

This clone was counted a single time. V usage is TRBV19 and J usage is TRBJ1-2; D uncertain. CDR1 and CDR2 (germline): LNHDA, SQIVND (reference sequence). The CDR3 sequence is 14 residues long. Deletions cut 5 bases from V and 4 bases from J, with 14 bases between. The CDR3 sequence is CASSSAGHVYGYTF. In DNA form, the CDR3 reads TGTGCCAGTAGTTCTGCCGGCCATGTCTATGGCTACACCTTC.

The rearrangement joins TRBV7-2 to TRBJ2-1; TRBD1 matches 8 bases. Germline assignment: CDR1 SGHTA and CDR2 FQGNSA. This CDR3 spans 15 amino acids. V shed 1 base and J 4 bases; nucleotides not matched to a gene: 3. CDR3 amino acids: CASSLEQGGYNEQFF. CDR3 bases: TGTGCCAGCAGCTTAGAACAGGGGGGTTACAATGAGCAGTTCTTC.

CDR3 nucleotides: TGTGCCAGCAGCTTGGACGTGACAGGGTACACAGATACGCAGTATTTT. It encodes CASSLDVTGYTDTQYF. The chain carries TRBV5-4 and TRBJ2-3, with 7 bases aligning to TRBD1. The CDR3 covers 16 residues. The V gene end was trimmed by 0 bases and the J gene end by 2 bases; junction bases not matched to a gene: 6. CDR1 is SGHNT and CDR2 is YYREEE in the germline V gene (reference sequence).

The chain is built from TRBV30 and TRBJ2-7; D possibly corresponds to TRBD2 (5 bases). Germline loops: CDR1 GTSNPN, CDR2 SVGIG (reference sequence). Trimming stripped 7 bases from V and 2 bases from J, with 12 bases between. This CDR3 is 12 amino acids long. The CDR3 region is CALEDLTYEQYF. CDR3 sequence (DNA): TGTGCCTTGGAGGATCTTACCTACGAGCAGTACTTC.

The rearrangement links TRBV12-5 to TRBJ2-4, with 8 bases that match TRBD1. From germline, CDR1 is LGHNT and CDR2 FRNRAP. Trimming at V came to 5 bases and at J to 4 bases, leaving 7 bases not matched to a gene. CDR3 length equals 15 residues. The CDR3 reads CASGELGQGKNIQYF. DNA for the CDR3: TGTGCTAGTGGTGAACTCGGACAGGGAAAAAACATTCAGTACTTC.

The V call is TRBV16, the J call TRBJ2-1, with a tentative D call TRBD1 (6 bases). This CDR3 is 16 amino acids long. The V gene lost 4 bases and the J gene lost 5 bases, with 18 bases spanning the gap. The germline V gene encodes CDR1 KGHSY and CDR2 FQNENV. The CDR3 reads CASSPGSRGYNNEQFF. The CDR3 DNA reads as TGTGCCAGCAGCCCGGGTAGCAGGGGATATAACAATGAGCAGTTCTTC.

This chain links TRBV18 with TRBJ1-2; 8 nucleotides match TRBD1. CDR3 length: 13 residues. Germline V gene sequence: CDR1 KGHSH, CDR2 LQKENI. The V gene end was trimmed by 3 bases and the J gene end by 7 bases; junction bases not matched to a gene: 4. This chain's CDR3 is CASSPDRVSGYTF. The CDR3 coding sequence is TGTGCCAGCTCACCGGACAGGGTGTCTGGCTACACCTTC. The full variable domain, in which reference TRBV18 and TRBJ1-2 provide the parts outside the CDR3, is NAGVMQNPRHLVRRRGQEARLRCSPMKGHSHVYWYRQLPEEGLKFMVYLQKENIIDESGMPKERFSAEFPKEGPSILRIQQVVRGDSAAYFCASSPDRVSGYTFGSGTRLTVV.

The rearrangement joins TRBV6-1 to TRBJ2-5; weak D call: TRBD1 (6 bases). CDR1 is MNHNS, CDR2 SASEGT, per germline. The CDR3 is 12 amino acids. Trimming pared 6 bases from V and 3 bases from J, leaving 8 bases between. The CDR3 nucleotides are TGTGCCAGCAGCCGGACAGAAGAGACCCAGTACTTC. Translation: CASSRTEETQYF.

The chain joins TRBV18 to TRBJ2-5, with 7 bases lining up with TRBD1. CDR1 is KGHSH, CDR2 LQKENI, per germline. The V and J ends lost 0 bases and 11 bases, in that order; junction bases with no gene match: 12. This CDR3 has 15 amino acids. The CDR3 loop reads CASSPPGQPSGEQYF. CDR3 in DNA: TGTGCCAGCTCACCACCGGGACAGCCGTCTGGAGAGCAGTACTTC.

The chain couples TRBV7-9 to TRBJ1-1; TRBD1 aligns across 8 bases. CDR1 is SEHNR and CDR2 is FQNEAQ in the germline V gene (reference sequence). The CDR3 is 13 amino acids. Unmatched junction bases numbered 3, after V lost 8 bases and J lost 1 base. CDR3 in amino acids: CASDRGQNTEAFF. The CDR3 coding sequence is TGTGCCAGCGACAGGGGCCAGAACACTGAAGCTTTCTTT.

The chain combines TRBV30 with TRBJ2-5; either TRBD1 or TRBD2 may supply D (6 bases each). Per germline, CDR1 GTSNPN and CDR2 SVGIG (reference sequence). The CDR3 loop spans 13 amino acids. The CDR3 DNA is TGTGTATTGGGGGGCGTGGGACAAGAGACCCAGTACTTC. Its protein is CVLGGVGQETQYF.

V usage is TRBV10-1 and J usage is TRBJ2-3; TRBD2 is a possible D gene (7 bases). CDR1 and CDR2 (germline): WNHNN, SYGVQD (reference sequence). This CDR3 has 15 amino acids. V shed 1 base and J shed 5 bases, with 13 bases lying between them. This CDR3 reads CASSEFRGALDTQYF. The CDR3 DNA reads as TGCGCCAGCAGTGAGTTCCGGGGGGCTTTAGATACGCAGTATTTT.

J is TRBJ1-4 and V is TRBV9; TRBD1 agrees at 7 bases. This CDR3 region has 15 residues. Trimming at V came to 0 bases and at J to 7 bases, leaving 6 bases not matched to a gene. The V gene's germline CDR1 is SGDLS and CDR2 YYNGEE. This CDR3 is CASSVARGRFEKLFF. DNA for the CDR3: TGTGCCAGCAGCGTAGCGAGGGGGCGGTTTGAAAAACTGTTTTTT.

V and J are TRBV7-9 and TRBJ2-4, with a tentative D call TRBD2 (6 bases). V was pared by 6 bases and J by 6 bases, with 12 bases between. The CDR3 spans 13 residues. The germline V gene has CDR1 SEHNR and CDR2 FQNEAQ (reference sequence). The CDR3: CASSGPGGNIQYF. CDR3 bases: TGTGCCAGCAGTGGACCCGGGGGAAACATTCAGTACTTC.

The V gene is TRBV27, the J gene TRBJ1-1; D perhaps matches TRBD1 (6 bases). The ends were cut back, 1 base at V and 6 bases at J, with 12 bases in the middle. Per germline, CDR1 MNHEY and CDR2 SMNVEV (reference sequence). There are 14 residues in the CDR3. CDR3 in DNA: TGTGCCAGCAGTTTATTGGGGGCCGCAGCTGAAGCTTTCTTT. Its translation: CASSLLGAAAEAFF.

This chain links TRBV5-1 with TRBJ1-1, with TRBD1 matching over 8 bases. The CDR3 spans 16 residues. The germline V gene encodes CDR1 SGHRS and CDR2 YFSETQ. Germline trimming cut 4 bases from V and 6 bases from J; bases unmatched to any gene: 14. The CDR3, as DNA: TGCGCCAGCAGCCCCCGACAGGGGACAAGCGGGGCTGAAGCTTTCTTT. Translation gives CASSPRQGTSGAEAFF.

The chain joins TRBV19 to TRBJ1-2; D possibly corresponds to TRBD1 (5 bases). The CDR3 covers 11 residues. Germline loops: CDR1 LNHDA, CDR2 SQIVND (reference sequence). V shed 3 bases and J shed 9 bases, with 8 bases lying between them. This CDR3 is CASSIPGSYTF. As DNA, the CDR3 is TGTGCCAGTAGTATTCCAGGGAGCTACACCTTC.